The rows below give T cell receptor beta chains drawn from one sample of a study of T-cell memory formation after mild COVID-19. TCRdb re-derived calls from the 5' RACE reads in MiXCR, one entry per CDR3 protein. The table shows around 250,000 distinct CDR3 sequences, with roughly 9.4% occurring only once. Material for sequencing was PBMCs or a T cell subset sorted from them (not recorded which). These receptors were obtained from a young man who had mild COVID-19 (a few samples of this study predate the infection). Cell type and time point are not known. Each CDR3 is given with its conserved first and last residue. D genes are given only for firm matches. Clone size is not always given. Where it is, it says once, few, many or a class for expanded clones.

>NA|TRBV5-1|few|TRBJ1-5
TGCGCCAGCAGGGAAGGGGAGATGCAGCCCCAGCATTTT
CASREGEMQPQHF
>NA|TRBV10-3|few|TRBJ1-6
TGTGCCATCAGTGAGGGAGCCTCACCCCTCCACTTT
CAISEGASPLHF
>NA|TRBV12-3/TRBV12-4|few|TRBJ2-3
TGTGCCAGCAGTTTAACGGGTGCAGATACGCAGTATTTT
CASSLTGADTQYF
>NA|TRBV5-1|many|TRBJ1-1
TGCGCCAGCAGCTTGGCCGGGGGGGGAACAGCTGAAGCTTTCTTT
CASSLAGGGTAEAFF
>NA|TRBV3-1|few|TRBJ1-4
TGTGCCAGCGGGCGACCGGACAATAATGAAAAACTGTTTTTT
CASGRPDNNEKLFF
>NA|TRBV7-2|NA|TRBJ2-3
TGTGCCAGCAGCTCCGGGGGCGGCAGCACAGATACGCAGTATTTT
CASSSGGGSTDTQYF
>NA|TRBV12-3/TRBV12-4|few|TRBJ2-1
TGTGCCAGCAGCAACGGCCGACTTCGGGGAGCCTACAATGAGCAGTTCTTC
CASSNGRLRGAYNEQFF
>NA|TRBV10-3|NA|TRBJ2-3
TGTGCCATCAGTGAGTCTGGAGAAGGCGGGCCCCTAAGCACAGATACGCAGTATTTT
CAISESGEGGPLSTDTQYF
>NA|TRBV4-1|few|TRBJ2-3
TGCGCCAGCAGCCAAGATTGGAGTATTAGCACAGATACGCAGTATTTT
CASSQDWSISTDTQYF
>TRBD1|TRBV6-6|NA|TRBJ2-7
TGTGCCAGCAGCAAATTAGGACAGGGGCCCCTCGAGCAGTACTTC
CASSKLGQGPLEQYF
>TRBD1|TRBV12-3/TRBV12-4|NA|TRBJ1-5
TGTGCCAGCAGAGGGACAGGGATAGGTCAGCCCCAGCATTTT
CASRGTGIGQPQHF
>NA|TRBV7-2|NA|TRBJ2-5
TGTGCCAGCAGCTTAGGGGGCGGGTCGAAGACCCAGTACTTC
CASSLGGGSKTQYF
>TRBD1|TRBV7-9|few|TRBJ1-1
TGTGCCAGCAGCTCGGGACAGGGGGAGGGTGAAGCTTTCTTT
CASSSGQGEGEAFF
>TRBD2|TRBV11-2|NA|TRBJ2-5
TGTGCCAGCAGCTTAGGGACTAGCCTAAAGTGGGAGACCCAGTACTTC
CASSLGTSLKWETQYF
>NA|TRBV20-1|many|TRBJ1-5
TGCAGTGTATCCCCGGGTAGCAATCAGCCCCAGCATTTT
CSVSPGSNQPQHF
>TRBD2|TRBV12-3/TRBV12-4|NA|TRBJ2-1
TGTGCCAGCTTCGAGCGGGGTGAGAATGAGCAGTTCTTC
CASFERGENEQFF
>NA|TRBV4-1|many|TRBJ2-1
TGCGCCAGCAGGATGACTAGAAGTAGTGAGCAGTTCTTC
CASRMTRSSEQFF
>NA|TRBV12-3/TRBV12-4|many|TRBJ1-2
TGTGCCAGCAGTTTAATTCAGGGTTTCATCTATGGCTACACCTTC
CASSLIQGFIYGYTF
>TRBD1|TRBV7-2|few|TRBJ1-5
TGTGCCAGCAGGACAGGGGGCGGCAATCAGCCCCAGCATTTT
CASRTGGGNQPQHF
>NA|TRBV7-3|many|TRBJ2-6
TGTGCCAGCAGCTTCCTTAGCGGCTCTGGGGCCAACGTCCTGACTTTC
CASSFLSGSGANVLTF
>NA|TRBV20-1|NA|TRBJ1-5
TGCAGTGCTAGAGATTGTGCAGGGGAGAAGAATCAGCCCCAGCATTTT
CSARDCAGEKNQPQHF
>TRBD2|TRBV12-5|NA|TRBJ2-5
TGTGCTAGTGGTGCCCCGACTAGCGGGCGGGCACAAGAGACCCAGTACTTC
CASGAPTSGRAQETQYF
>NA|TRBV5-1|few|TRBJ1-3
TGCGCCAGCAGCAGGACAGATTACGGAAACACCATATATTTT
CASSRTDYGNTIYF
>NA|TRBV3-1|few|TRBJ1-1
TGTGCCAGCAGCCAAGATGTGGTCAGGCGGGAAGCTTTCTTT
CASSQDVVRREAFF
>TRBD2|TRBV20-1|many|TRBJ2-3
TGCAGTGCTAAAATGGGCGGGGGGGCATCAGATACGCAGTATTTT
CSAKMGGGASDTQYF
>TRBD1|TRBV11-2|NA|TRBJ2-5
TGTGCCAGCAGCTTAGTGGGACAGGGGGAACGGGGTGGGGAGACCCAGTACTTC
CASSLVGQGERGGETQYF
>NA|TRBV5-1|NA|TRBJ2-5
TGCGCCAGCAGCTTGACCACTTATCCAGGGGAACGAGAGACCCAGTACTTC
CASSLTTYPGERETQYF
>TRBD2|TRBV7-3|few|TRBJ2-3
TGTGCCAGCAGCTCAGGGACTAGTCTAAGCACAGATACGCAGTATTTT
CASSSGTSLSTDTQYF
>NA|TRBV4-3|few|TRBJ2-7
TGCGCCAGCAGCCACCGCCGTTGGGGCTACGAGCAGTACTTC
CASSHRRWGYEQYF
>NA|TRBV7-2|few|TRBJ1-1
TGTGCCAGCAGTCTACACATGGGAGACACTGAAGCTTTCTTT
CASSLHMGDTEAFF
>NA|TRBV12-3/TRBV12-4|many|TRBJ2-7
TGTGCCAGCAGTCCCAGACCCCGGGACACCCGTTCCTACGAGCAGTACTTC
CASSPRPRDTRSYEQYF
>NA|TRBV12-3/TRBV12-4|few|TRBJ2-7
TGTGCCAGCACCGATGACAGCTACGAGCAGTACTTC
CASTDDSYEQYF
>TRBD1|TRBV7-9|NA|TRBJ1-2
TGTGCCAGCAGCTTAGGGGCCGGGACAGGCGGAAACTATGGCTACACCTTC
CASSLGAGTGGNYGYTF